These 23 T cell receptor beta chains were all obtained from the same sample, sequenced in a study of T-cell reconstitution after alpha-beta-depleted transplantation in children (dated by TCRdb to the mid-2010s). The receptor library was made with PCR. Sequenced using an Illumina HiSeq 2500. To normalize quantification of the TCRbeta repertoire, the TCR libraries were built with molecular barcoding that relied on unique molecular identifiers. Through fastp at Q25 and MiXCR, TCRdb rebuilt clones from the public reads, retaining in-frame beta chains. Each CDR3 protein gets just one entry, which takes the most common genes and DNA from the rows behind it. In this sample the table shows some 500,000 distinct CDR3 sequences, approximately 16% of which occur a single time. The leading ten clones occupy 3% to 3.5% of the sample. The material was PBMCs from the stem cell graft donor, obtained from the stem cell graft. These receptors were collected from a human donor who donated a stem cell graft to a child with acute lymphoblastic leukemia.

The rearrangement links TRBV29-1 to TRBJ1-1; a possible D gene is TRBD1 (5 bases). Trimming took 6 bases from V and 4 from J, leaving 15 bases between them. Germline-derived CDR1 and CDR2 are SQVTM and ANQGSEA. There are 13 residues in the CDR3. CDR3: CSVVSGGSTEAFF. For the CDR3, the DNA is TGCAGCGTCGTTTCGGGGGGAAGCACTGAAGCTTTCTTT.

This clonotype was seen repeatedly, ten times or more. The gene calls are TRBV5-1 and TRBJ1-5; 9 bases are shared with TRBD1. V gave up 1 base and J gave up 4 bases; unmatched junction bases: 3. Germline V CDR1 and CDR2: SGHRS, YFSETQ. The CDR3 extends over 15 amino acids. In DNA, the CDR3 is TGCGCCAGCAGCTTGCACGGGACAGGGAATCAGCCCCAGCATTTT. Amino acids: CASSLHGTGNQPQHF.

This clonotype was picked up a small number of times. The gene calls are TRBV4-1 and TRBJ1-1; 8 nucleotides line up with TRBD1. There are 12 residues in the CDR3. The V and J ends lost 1 base and 10 bases, in that order; junction bases with no gene match: 2. Germline lookup yields CDR1 MGHRA and CDR2 YSYEKL. The CDR3 region is CASSQGDRGAFF. CDR3 coding DNA: TGCGCCAGCAGCCAAGGAGACAGGGGAGCTTTCTTT.

This clonotype was detected a few times. The chain couples TRBV10-3 to TRBJ2-7; TRBD1 aligns across 10 bases. There are 12 residues in the CDR3. Per the germline V gene, CDR1 is ENHRY and CDR2 is SYGVKD. V shed 8 bases, J shed 7 bases, and the junction held 5 bases outside the gene matches. The CDR3 reads CAIGTGVVEQYF. The DNA for the CDR3 is TGTGCCATCGGGACAGGGGTTGTGGAGCAGTACTTC.

There are a few counts of this clonotype. This chain joins TRBV20-1 and TRBJ2-2, with D perhaps matching TRBD2 (5 bases). Germline loops: CDR1 DFQATT, CDR2 SNEGSKA (reference sequence). Trimming took off 3 bases at V and 4 bases at J, with 21 bases between the two ends. CDR3 length: 17 amino acids. The DNA of the CDR3 is TGCAGTGCTAGGCCCCGGGATAAGGGTGGTTCCACCGGGGAGCTGTTTTTT. It translates to CSARPRDKGGSTGELFF.

This clonotype has more than one count but fewer than ten. The chain carries TRBV6-2 or TRBV6-3 and TRBJ2-3, with 10 bases lining up with TRBD2. This CDR3 has 16 amino acids. The trim removed 2 bases at V and 3 bases at J, leaving 5 bases unmatched. From germline, CDR1 is MNHEY and CDR2 SVGEGT. CDR3 protein: CASSYRAGGPTDTQYF. CDR3 bases: TGTGCCAGCAGTTACCGAGCGGGAGGGCCGACAGATACGCAGTATTTT.

The chain combines TRBV5-1 with TRBJ2-1; D gene unclear. V lost 8 bases, J lost 2 bases, and 8 bases lay in between. This CDR3 has 12 residues. The germline V gene encodes CDR1 SGHRS and CDR2 YFSETQ. CDR3 loop: CASFLTYNEQFF. The CDR3 DNA reads as TGCGCCAGTTTTCTTACCTACAATGAGCAGTTCTTC.

This clonotype has more than one count but fewer than ten. The V and J genes are TRBV12-3 or TRBV12-4 and TRBJ1-6; tentative D call: TRBD1 (5 bases). The CDR3 is made up of 17 amino acids. V was pared by 4 bases and J by 0 bases, with 13 bases between. In DNA form, the CDR3 reads TGTGCCAGCAGTTCGGGACGCCTAAGCTCCTATAATTCACCCCTCCACTTT. Its translation is CASSSGRLSSYNSPLHF.

The table lists this clonotype with a few counts. This chain links TRBV4-1 with TRBJ2-7, with D possibly matching TRBD2 (5 bases). V shed 1 base and J shed 5 bases, with 12 bases lying between them. Germline V gene lookup returns CDR1 MGHRA and CDR2 YSYEKL. This CDR3 region has 14 residues. The DNA of the CDR3 is TGCGCCAGCAGCCAAGTTTCGGGGTCCGACGAGCAGTACTTC. Amino acids: CASSQVSGSDEQYF.

This clonotype was observed a few times. The chain employs TRBV4-1 and TRBJ2-2; TRBD2 matches 15 bases. The V gene's germline CDR1 is MGHRA and CDR2 YSYEKL. This CDR3 contains 18 residues. V trimming: 5 bases; J trimming: 3 bases; junction bases outside the gene matches: 7. CDR3 protein: CASSARTSGRGDTGELFF. CDR3 DNA sequence: TGCGCCAGCAGCGCCCGGACTAGCGGGAGGGGTGACACCGGGGAGCTGTTTTTT.

The rearrangement joins TRBV9 to TRBJ2-5, with D tentatively TRBD2 (5 bases). V lost 1 base, J lost 4 bases, and 14 bases lay in between. The CDR3 is 15 amino acids. Germline loops: CDR1 SGDLS, CDR2 YYNGEE. The CDR3 DNA is TGTGCCAGCAGCGTAAGCTCGAATCGGGGAGAGACCCAGTACTTC. It yields the protein CASSVSSNRGETQYF.

In its sample, this clonotype was seen a few times. V and J are TRBV5-1 and TRBJ1-1; D not certain. The V and J ends lost 2 bases and 0 bases respectively, with 8 bases between them. CDR3 size: 14 residues. The germline CDR1 and CDR2 sequences are SGHRS and YFSETQ. The CDR3 reads CASSFDGLNTEAFF. In DNA form, the CDR3 reads TGCGCCAGCAGCTTTGACGGATTGAACACTGAAGCTTTCTTT.

This chain connects TRBV5-5 to TRBJ2-5, with 9 bases that match TRBD1. CDR1 is SGHKS, CDR2 YYEKEE, per germline (reference sequence). This CDR3 is 16 amino acids long. Germline trimming cut 4 bases from V and 5 bases from J; bases unmatched to any gene: 12. DNA for the CDR3: TGTGCCAGCAGCCCCAGACAGGGGGAGCGCCGGGAGACCCAGTACTTC. Its translation: CASSPRQGERRETQYF.

This clonotype was observed a handful of times. The chain is built from TRBV9 and TRBJ1-1; D not certain. CDR3 size: 15 residues. CDR1 and CDR2 (germline): SGDLS, YYNGEE. Trimming took 0 bases from V and 3 from J, leaving 12 bases between them. CDR3 loop: CASSVDDAMDTEAFF. Here the CDR3 DNA reads TGTGCCAGCAGCGTAGACGACGCGATGGACACTGAAGCTTTCTTT.

V usage is TRBV27 and J usage is TRBJ1-1, with 7 bases fitting TRBD1. The CDR3 is made up of 13 amino acids. V gave up 3 bases and J gave up 10 bases; unmatched junction bases: 8. Germline assignment: CDR1 MNHEY and CDR2 SMNVEV (reference sequence). In nucleotides, the CDR3 is TGTGCCAGCAGTTTCAGCGGACAGGTCGTAGCTTTCTTT. This sequence encodes CASSFSGQVVAFF.

There are many counts of this clonotype. The chain carries TRBV4-1 and TRBJ2-3; D perhaps matches TRBD2 (5 bases). The V end lost 1 base, the J end lost 5 bases, and 22 bases lay between the germline ends. The germline gives CDR1 MGHRA, CDR2 YSYEKL. The CDR3 has 18 amino acids. CDR3 amino acids: CASSQVDVASTLGDTQYF. The CDR3 region has the DNA TGCGCCAGCAGCCAAGTTGATGTAGCGTCCACCCTGGGAGATACGCAGTATTTT.

This sequence joins TRBV27 and TRBJ2-3; tentatively, D is TRBD2 (5 bases). The V end lost 3 bases, the J end lost 3 bases, and 10 bases lay between the germline ends. CDR1 and CDR2 from the germline V gene are MNHEY and SMNVEV (reference sequence). This CDR3 spans 14 amino acids. CDR3 nucleotides: TGTGCCAGCAGTTTGGACTCCGTTACAGATACGCAGTATTTT. Translation: CASSLDSVTDTQYF.

The table lists this clonotype with a few counts. This chain links TRBV12-3 or TRBV12-4 with TRBJ1-5, with a weak D call TRBD1 (5 bases). The length of the CDR3 is 18 residues. Trimming removed 9 bases from V and 0 bases from J, with 24 bases in between. The CDR3 is CARPGWRRYIYSNQPQHF. The DNA for the CDR3 is TGTGCCAGGCCAGGGTGGCGCAGATATATTTATAGCAATCAGCCCCAGCATTTT.

This clonotype appeared a few times. This chain uses TRBV4-1 with TRBJ2-7; 7 positions agree with TRBD2. This CDR3 comprises 18 residues. Germline trimming cut 0 bases from V and 1 base from J; bases unmatched to any gene: 12. Germline V gene lookup returns CDR1 MGHRA and CDR2 YSYEKL. The CDR3 is CASSQEVGGQKPSYEQYF. In DNA, the CDR3 is TGCGCCAGCAGCCAAGAAGTGGGAGGGCAGAAGCCATCCTACGAGCAGTACTTC.

The genes are TRBV18 and TRBJ2-7; no reliable D call. The CDR3 is 11 amino acids. Between the trimmed V and J ends, which lost 6 bases and 3 bases, there was a span of 6 bases. The germline CDR1 and CDR2 sequences are KGHSH and LQKENI. The CDR3 protein is CASSHHYEQYF. In DNA form, the CDR3 reads TGTGCCAGCTCTCACCACTACGAGCAGTACTTC.

This chain uses TRBV15 with TRBJ2-5; 7 bases map to TRBD1. The CDR3 is 15 amino acids. With 4 bases clipped from V and 1 base from J, the junction kept 6 bases outside the gene matches. Germline values: CDR1 LNHNV, CDR2 YYDKDF (reference sequence). The CDR3: CATSNLGQLQETQYF. CDR3 coding DNA: TGTGCCACCAGCAACTTGGGACAGCTCCAAGAGACCCAGTACTTC. The whole variable domain, filled in from reference TRBV15 and TRBJ2-5, reads DAMVIQNPRYQVTQFGKPVTLSCSQTLNHNVMYWYQQKSSQAPKLLFHYYDKDFNNEADTPDNFQSRRPNTSFCFLDIRSPGLGDTAMYLCATSNLGQLQETQYFGPGTRLLVL.

The chain recombines TRBV15 with TRBJ1-2; 11 nucleotides match TRBD1. V was pared by 5 bases and J by 4 bases, with 9 bases of the junction left unmatched. The germline V gene has CDR1 LNHNV and CDR2 YYDKDF (reference sequence). The CDR3 sequence is 16 residues long. CDR3 bases: TGTGCCACCAGCCCCGAGGCCGGGACAGGGGGCTATGGCTACACCTTC. Amino acid sequence: CATSPEAGTGGYGYTF.

In its sample, this clonotype was seen a few times. The V gene is TRBV7-9, the J gene TRBJ2-7; TRBD1 or TRBD2 may be the D gene (5 bases each). Germline assignment: CDR1 SEHNR and CDR2 FQNEAQ (reference sequence). V lost 1 base, J lost 2 bases, and 12 bases lay in between. The CDR3 loop spans 15 amino acids. The CDR3 DNA reads TGTGCCAGCAGCTTAGGATGGGACGCCGCCTACGAGCAGTACTTC. Its protein is CASSLGWDAAYEQYF.